This entry is about one T cell receptor (beta chain). There are 15 residues in the CDR3. Germline V gene data show CDR1 as MNHEY and CDR2 as SMNVEV (reference sequence). The V and J ends lost 3 bases and 0 bases respectively, with 12 bases between them. The sample is drawn from a study of blood T cell repertoires in COVID-19. Overall study: T cells, B-cell-depleted T cells, or PBMCs provided the cDNA or gDNA that served as material.

Original processing notes: Reference gene primers were amplified, and this amplification served to estimate nucleated cell counts. Using immunoSEQ multiplex PCR, the repertoire was profiled, and TCRdb retains in-frame clones only, with some absent. V and J calls and clone size are those listed in that table; D and trimming were worked out from the DNA. The sample contains 150,000 to 200,000 clones, around 89% of which appear only once. Residents of about two dozen US areas, aged about 18 to 95 years, made up the participants. Each participant's cohort was designated according to participant-reported clinical history.

This rearrangement joins TRBV27 to TRBJ2-7; D may be TRBD1 (5 bases). This TCR derives from a woman aged 18 to 35 who had recovered from COVID-19. The sample taken for sequencing was PBMCs or T cells enriched from blood (not recorded which). CDR3: CASSFRQGSSYEQYF. In DNA, the CDR3 is TGTGCCAGCAGTTTTCGGCAGGGAAGCTCCTACGAGCAGTACTTC.